These 32 T cell receptor beta chains were sequenced from one sample in a study of CD8 T cells in Susac syndrome. Reverse transcription of about 0.5 to 1 ug RNA used random hexamers. TCRdb re-derived calls from the immunoSEQ multiplex PCR reads in MiXCR, one entry per CDR3 protein. Of some 200,000 distinct CDR3 sequences in the sample, 90% to 97% are singletons; the top ten hold 0.098%. Material for sequencing was CD4+ T cells from PBMCs. The receptors originated from a human donor with Susac syndrome.

The chain recombines TRBV14 with TRBJ1-2; D call uncertain. The V gene lost 4 bases and the J gene lost 3 bases, with 9 bases spanning the gap. The germline V gene has CDR1 SGHDN and CDR2 FVKESK. The length of the CDR3 is 13 residues. CDR3 nucleotide sequence: TGTGCCAGCAGCCCCGGGGTTGACTATGGCTACACCTTC. The encoded protein is CASSPGVDYGYTF.

This clonotype came up a few times. The CDR3 coding sequence is TGTGCCAGCAGCCCCGGGACAGTCAATCAGCCCCAGCATTTT. Residues: CASSPGTVNQPQHF. The chain employs TRBV7-8 and TRBJ1-5; 7 nucleotides line up with TRBD1. Germline CDR1 reads SGHVS; CDR2 reads FQNEAQ. The V gene end was trimmed by 5 bases and the J gene end by 3 bases; junction bases not matched to a gene: 4. The CDR3 length is 14 residues.

The rearrangement joins TRBV7-8 to TRBJ2-2, with 9 bases identical to TRBD1. Trimming cost V 5 bases and J 2 bases; bases outside gene matches: 3. This CDR3 is built from 15 residues. Per germline, CDR1 SGHVS and CDR2 FQNEAQ. The CDR3: CASSQGQGNTGELFF. CDR3 in DNA: TGTGCCAGCAGCCAGGGACAGGGAAACACCGGGGAGCTGTTTTTT.

The chain is built from TRBV5-4 and TRBJ2-2; D possibly corresponds to TRBD1 (6 bases). Trimming removed 6 bases at V and 5 bases at J, with 11 bases between. Germline assignment: CDR1 SGHNT and CDR2 YYREEE (reference sequence). CDR3 length: 13 amino acids. In DNA form, the CDR3 reads TGTGCCAGCACCCCACAGGGTACCGGGGAGCTGTTTTTT. It yields the protein CASTPQGTGELFF.

The J gene is TRBJ1-4, the V gene TRBV29-1, with D perhaps TRBD1 (5 bases). The CDR3 runs 14 residues. Trimming shortened V by 5 bases and J by 0 bases, and 10 bases separated the two germline ends. The V gene's germline CDR1 is SQVTM and CDR2 ANQGSEA. CDR3 sequence: CSVLPTATNEKLFF. CDR3 nucleotides: TGCAGCGTTCTTCCGACAGCAACTAATGAAAAACTGTTTTTT.

The chain employs TRBV7-9 and TRBJ1-1; no reliable D call. The CDR3 is 11 amino acids. Trimming took off 6 bases at V and 4 bases at J, with 6 bases between the two ends. CDR1 and CDR2 (germline): SEHNR, FQNEAQ (reference sequence). The CDR3 nucleotides are TGTGCCAGCAGTCGGGCCACTGAAGCTTTCTTT. This sequence encodes CASSRATEAFF.

This clonotype was observed once. CDR3 protein: CSVEVSYTIYF. For the CDR3, the DNA is TGCAGCGTTGAAGTTAGCTACACCATATATTTT. This chain connects TRBV29-1 to TRBJ1-3; D ambiguous. The germline V and J ends were trimmed by 1 base and 8 bases, with 6 bases remaining between them. Germline values: CDR1 SQVTM, CDR2 ANQGSEA. This CDR3 comprises 11 residues.

This clonotype was recorded once. V and J are TRBV9 and TRBJ1-5; D not certain. Germline V gene data show CDR1 as SGDLS and CDR2 as YYNGEE. The CDR3 sequence is 14 residues long. The V and J ends lost 0 bases and 3 bases respectively, with 7 bases between them. CDR3 coding DNA: TGTGCCAGCAGCGTAGACGGATTCAATCAGCCCCAGCATTTT. It encodes CASSVDGFNQPQHF.

The gene calls are TRBV5-1 and TRBJ2-7; 9 bases align to TRBD1. V gave up 3 bases and J gave up 2 bases; unmatched junction bases: 6. CDR3 length: 15 amino acids. The germline gives CDR1 SGHRS, CDR2 YFSETQ. The CDR3 DNA reads TGCGCCAGCAGCTCCGAGGGACAGGGCGCCTACGAGCAGTACTTC. This translates into CASSSEGQGAYEQYF. The full variable domain, completed using reference TRBV5-1 and TRBJ2-7, is KAGVTQTPRYLIKTRGQQVTLSCSPISGHRSVSWYQQTPGQGLQFLFEYFSETQRNKGNFPGRFSGRQFSNSRSEMNVSTLELGDSALYLCASSSEGQGAYEQYFGPGTRLTVT.

The V gene is TRBV20-1, the J gene TRBJ2-7, with a possible D match to TRBD2 (5 bases). The germline V and J ends were trimmed by 6 bases and 8 bases, with 23 bases remaining between them. CDR1 DFQATT and CDR2 SNEGSKA come from the germline V gene (reference sequence). The CDR3 is made up of 14 amino acids. The CDR3 coding sequence is TGCAGTGCCCTTCCGGGTAGCGAACCTACGAAGCAGTACTTC. As protein: CSALPGSEPTKQYF.

This clonotype was observed once. The genes are TRBV30 and TRBJ2-1; 8 bases fit TRBD1. V trimming: 0 bases; J trimming: 9 bases; junction bases outside the gene matches: 16. Germline V gives CDR1 GTSNPN, CDR2 SVGIG (reference sequence). This CDR3 spans 17 amino acids. CDR3 sequence (DNA): TGTGCCTGGAGTGTACAGGGCTCGGGACAGGCCTTGTTTGAGCAGTTCTTC. The encoded protein is CAWSVQGSGQALFEQFF.

This clonotype was recorded only once. V gene TRBV5-6 combines with J gene TRBJ2-3; maybe TRBD1 (6 bases). Deletions cut 2 bases from V and 2 bases from J, with 12 bases between. CDR3 length equals 15 residues. Per germline, CDR1 SGHDT and CDR2 YYEEEE. CDR3 amino acids: CASSFGQPFTDTQYF. In DNA, the CDR3 is TGTGCCAGCAGCTTCGGACAGCCGTTCACAGATACGCAGTATTTT.

V and J are TRBV19 and TRBJ1-1; no reliable D call. Germline CDR1 LNHDA, CDR2 SQIVND (reference sequence). CDR3 length equals 13 residues. V shed 9 bases and J shed 4 bases, with 15 bases lying between them. CDR3 in amino acids: CASWTPGLTEAFF. The CDR3, as DNA: TGTGCCAGCTGGACTCCCGGCCTCACTGAAGCTTTCTTT.

The rearrangement joins TRBV29-1 to TRBJ1-2; D gene unclear. The CDR3 spans 12 residues. Germline CDR1 is SQVTM and CDR2 is ANQGSEA. V was trimmed by 7 bases and J by 8 bases, leaving 17 bases between them. DNA for the CDR3: TGCAGCGCCCAGAGGGATGCGGGCGGCTACACCTTC. Residues: CSAQRDAGGYTF.

V usage is TRBV11-2 and J usage is TRBJ2-3, with TRBD1 matching over 7 bases. V dropped 2 bases and J dropped 2; count of bases not matched to a gene: 7. Germline V gene sequence: CDR1 SGHAT, CDR2 FQNNGV. CDR3 size: 16 residues. CDR3 region: CASSLKRQGHTDTQYF. CDR3 in DNA: TGTGCCAGCAGCTTAAAAAGACAGGGACACACAGATACGCAGTATTTT. Full variable domain (rest looked up from reference TRBV11-2 and TRBJ2-3): EAGVAQSPRYKIIEKRQSVAFWCNPISGHATLYWYQQILGQGPKLLIQFQNNGVVDDSQLPKDRFSAERLKGVDSTLKIQPAKLEDSAVYLCASSLKRQGHTDTQYFGPGTRLTVL.

The chain employs TRBV12-3 or TRBV12-4 and TRBJ2-2, with D perhaps TRBD1 (6 bases). Trimming left V 5 bases short and J 1 base short, with 8 bases between. The CDR3 has 14 amino acids. CDR3 DNA sequence: TGTGCCAGCAGTCAGGGGTTGAACACCGGGGAGCTGTTTTTT. It yields the protein CASSQGLNTGELFF.

The V call is TRBV29-1, the J call TRBJ1-6; 7 bases match TRBD1. The CDR3 spans 14 residues. The V and J ends lost 4 bases and 7 bases, in that order; junction bases with no gene match: 7. Germline loops: CDR1 SQVTM, CDR2 ANQGSEA. CDR3 DNA sequence: TGCAGCGTTGGGGAGGGACAGCCGAATTCACCCCTCCACTTT. It codes for CSVGEGQPNSPLHF.

The CDR3 DNA reads TGCGCCAGCAGCCAAGATGTGCTAGCGGGGGCCCTCCACTACAATGAGCAGTTCTTC. This gives the protein CASSQDVLAGALHYNEQFF. The rearrangement links TRBV4-3 to TRBJ2-1, with 10 bases that match TRBD2. Unmatched junction bases numbered 11, after V lost 0 bases and J lost 3 bases. The germline V gene has CDR1 LGHNA and CDR2 YSLEER. The CDR3 has 19 residues.

The chain recombines TRBV6-2 or TRBV6-3 with TRBJ2-4; maybe TRBD2 (6 bases). Per the germline V gene, CDR1 is MNHEY and CDR2 is SVGEGT. Trimming took off 4 bases at V and 14 bases at J, with 12 bases between the two ends. CDR3 length: 11 amino acids. The CDR3: CASSFGGKKYF. CDR3 in DNA: TGTGCCAGCAGTTTTGGGGGGAAGAAGTACTTC.

V is TRBV27 and J is TRBJ1-6, with 8 nucleotides matching TRBD1. This CDR3 has 13 amino acids. Germline V gives CDR1 MNHEY, CDR2 SMNVEV (reference sequence). Germline trimming cut 6 bases from V and 10 bases from J; bases unmatched to any gene: 5. This CDR3 reads CASRDRGKSPLHF. CDR3 nucleotides: TGTGCCAGCAGAGACAGGGGAAAGTCACCCCTCCACTTT.

This chain links TRBV5-4 with TRBJ2-5; 11 bases agree with TRBD2. V shed 4 bases and J 3 bases; nucleotides not matched to a gene: 5. The germline V gene encodes CDR1 SGHNT and CDR2 YYREEE (reference sequence). The CDR3 consists of 15 residues. The CDR3 protein is CASSKPGLAEETQYF. CDR3 DNA: TGTGCCAGCAGCAAACCGGGACTAGCGGAAGAGACCCAGTACTTC.

The chain combines TRBV20-1 with TRBJ1-6; weak D call: TRBD1 (5 bases). The V and J ends lost 0 bases and 15 bases respectively, with 12 bases between them. Germline V gene lookup returns CDR1 DFQATT and CDR2 SNEGSKA (reference sequence). The CDR3 loop spans 12 amino acids. The DNA for the CDR3 is TGCAGTGCTAGAGACCAGGGCTTGGGCCTCCACTTT. Its protein is CSARDQGLGLHF.

The gene calls are TRBV3-1 and TRBJ2-3, with D possibly TRBD1 on 6 matching bases. The CDR3 is 14 residues long. The germline V gene has CDR1 LGHDT and CDR2 YNNKEL (reference sequence). The germline V and J ends were trimmed by 1 base and 5 bases, with 10 bases remaining between them. In DNA form, the CDR3 reads TGTGCCAGCAGCCAAGGGATAGGGGGAGATACGCAGTATTTT. This encodes CASSQGIGGDTQYF.

Only one count was recorded for this clonotype. The gene calls are TRBV6-5 and TRBJ1-1; tentative D call: TRBD1 (6 bases). The CDR3 is made up of 11 amino acids. The V end lost 6 bases, the J end lost 11 bases, and 13 bases lay between the germline ends. The V gene's germline CDR1 is MNHEY and CDR2 SVGAGI. CDR3 bases: TGTGCCAGCAGCCCCGGGACAAGGGCTTTCTTT. Translation gives CASSPGTRAFF.

This clonotype was counted a single time. The rearrangement uses TRBV12-3 or TRBV12-4 and TRBJ1-2; tentatively, D is TRBD1 (5 bases). The length of the CDR3 is 13 residues. Trimming left V 3 bases short and J 3 bases short, with 8 bases between. The CDR3 bases are TGTGCCAGCAGTTTGGGCAGGGACTATGGCTACACCTTC. Amino acids: CASSLGRDYGYTF.

V is TRBV20-1 and J is TRBJ2-3; D unclear. This CDR3 is built from 13 residues. The V and J ends lost 1 base and 0 bases respectively, with 5 bases between them. The germline gives CDR1 DFQATT, CDR2 SNEGSKA (reference sequence). In DNA, the CDR3 is TGCAGTGCTAGAGGGACGAGCACAGATACGCAGTATTTT. This codes for CSARGTSTDTQYF.

The chain couples TRBV2 to TRBJ2-3; D not resolved. The CDR3 has 13 amino acids. Trimming cost V 4 bases and J 6 bases, with 11 bases left between them. Germline V CDR1 and CDR2: SNHLY, FYNNEI. The CDR3 sequence: CASSGASADTQYF. DNA of the CDR3: TGTGCCAGCAGTGGGGCCTCAGCCGATACGCAGTATTTT.

J is TRBJ2-3 and V is TRBV7-2; D perhaps matches TRBD1 (6 bases). Germline values: CDR1 SGHTA, CDR2 FQGNSA. The CDR3 is 14 amino acids. V dropped 3 bases and J dropped 7 bases, with 14 bases sitting between them. CDR3 in amino acids: CASSLGQWANTQYF. For the CDR3, the DNA is TGTGCCAGCAGCTTGGGACAATGGGCCAATACGCAGTATTTT.

The rearrangement joins TRBV6-2 or TRBV6-3 to TRBJ2-1; tentative D call: TRBD2 (5 bases). This CDR3 spans 13 amino acids. V was shortened by 4 bases and J by 9 bases, with 13 bases between the two germline ends. From germline, CDR1 is MNHEY and CDR2 SVGEGT. CDR3 DNA: TGTGCCAGCAGTTTTGGGCCTGAGGGTGAGCAGTTCTTC. This encodes CASSFGPEGEQFF.

The rearrangement uses TRBV11-2 and TRBJ2-3; a weak D match, TRBD2 (6 bases). Germline-derived CDR1 and CDR2 are SGHAT and FQNNGV. The CDR3 has 15 amino acids. Trimming took 4 bases from V and 6 from J, leaving 17 bases between them. The DNA for the CDR3 is TGTGCCAGCAGCTCCCGCGGGACCTCGAACGATACGCAGTATTTT. It specifies CASSSRGTSNDTQYF.

This chain connects TRBV12-3 or TRBV12-4 to TRBJ2-1; 8 bases match TRBD2. This CDR3 spans 15 amino acids. Trimming removed 6 bases from V and 2 bases from J; junction bases left unmatched: 6. The CDR3 DNA sequence: TGTGCCAGCAGCCAGGGACTAGTCGCCTACAATGAGCAGTTCTTC. Amino acids: CASSQGLVAYNEQFF.

About this clonotype: Its ends do not fully match the called genes, so a read error is possible. The chain couples TRBV7-6 to TRBJ2-5, with unresolved D. The CDR3 covers 11 residues. The germline gives CDR1 SGHVS, CDR2 FNYEAQ. CDR3 in DNA: TGTGCCAACAGCCAAAGGGAGACCCAGTACTTC. Amino acid sequence: CANSQRETQYF.